This T cell receptor (beta chain) was sequenced in a study of CD8 T cells in Susac syndrome. For this clonotype: As yet, its antigen is unknown.

Trimming at V came to 5 bases and at J to 3 bases, leaving 11 bases not matched to a gene. From germline, CDR1 is SSHAT and CDR2 FNYEAQ (reference sequence). The CDR3 runs 17 residues. The study's findings and limits: Clonal expansion did not appear in Susac syndrome CD4+ T cell repertoires.

TEMRA cells underwent FACS enrichment and CD8+ and CD4+ T cells underwent negative isolation. Reverse transcription of roughly 0.5 to 1 ug RNA was carried out with random hexamers. TCRdb fed the immunoSEQ multiplex PCR reads into MiXCR, producing one record per CDR3 protein. The table includes about 180,000 distinct CDR3 sequences, around 94% detected once. The clonotype comes from a human donor with Susac syndrome. The sequenced material came from CD4+ T cells from PBMCs. The rearrangement joins TRBV7-7 to TRBJ1-5, with TRBD1 identical over 9 bases. CDR3 loop: CASSHGTGRGHNQPQHF. The CDR3 region has the DNA TGTGCCAGCAGCCATGGGACAGGGAGGGGACACAATCAGCCCCAGCATTTT.